This entry is about one T cell receptor (beta chain). This record belongs to a study of T-cell reconstitution after alpha-beta-depleted transplantation in children. Unique molecular identifiers tagged the TCRbeta library. TCRdb used MiXCR to reprocess the PCR reads, holding one entry per CDR3 protein. The sample lists under 300,000 distinct CDR3 sequences, 9.7% occurring once. Looked up from germline, CDR1 is SQVTM and CDR2 is ANQGSEA. The CDR3 loop spans 11 amino acids. The V end was cut by 4 bases, the J end by 1 base, with 3 bases between. The V call is TRBV29-1, the J call TRBJ2-3, with D uncertain. The sequenced sample was PBMCs from the stem cell graft donor, obtained from the stem cell graft. This clonotype was sampled from a human donor who donated a stem cell graft to a child with SCID. CDR3 in DNA: TGCAGCGTTGCCCGCACAGATACGCAGTATTTT. This gives the protein CSVARTDTQYF.